Each of the 25 T cell receptor beta chains below was sequenced from the same sample in a study of metastatic and nonmetastatic thyroid tumors. Through MiXCR, TCRdb re-clonotyped the PCR reads. This table has approximately 15,000 clones, approximately 19% appearing once. Patients underwent thyroid surgery, and none had received any treatment before it. The sample was blood. The receptor set was obtained from a female donor with papillary thyroid cancer or a benign thyroid nodule (not recorded which). Some clones in this sample may be carry-over from other donors' samples.

The chain joins TRBV29-1 to TRBJ2-2; D gene unclear. From germline, CDR1 is SQVTM and CDR2 ANQGSEA. Trimming took 4 bases from V and 0 from J, leaving 6 bases between them. The CDR3 sequence is 13 residues long. CDR3 in DNA: TGCAGCGTTGTGGAAGCGAACACCGGGGAGCTGTTTTTT. Translated, it gives CSVVEANTGELFF.

This clone was seen many times. Other DNA sequences within the sample encode an identical CDR3. This rearrangement joins TRBV16 to TRBJ1-2, with 9 bases lining up with TRBD1. This CDR3 is built from 15 residues. Germline CDR1 reads KGHSY; CDR2 reads FQNENV. Trimming cost V 4 bases and J 7 bases; bases outside gene matches: 10. CDR3 protein: CASSPDSGTGTGYTF. CDR3 nucleotide sequence: TGTGCCAGCAGCCCGGATTCCGGGACAGGGACTGGCTACACCTTC.

A few counts support this clone. The rearrangement joins TRBV6-1 to TRBJ2-3; the D is unclear. CDR1 MNHNS and CDR2 SASEGT come from the germline V gene. V shed 5 bases and J shed 2 bases, with 11 bases lying between them. This CDR3 is 14 amino acids long. CDR3 sequence: CASSKRALTDTQYF. The CDR3 coding sequence is TGTGCCAGCAGTAAGCGAGCCCTCACAGATACGCAGTATTTT.

The chain has TRBV7-9 and TRBJ1-1, with 9 positions matching TRBD1. This CDR3 comprises 15 residues. With V trimmed by 5 bases and J by 10 bases, 14 bases remained unmatched. The V gene's germline CDR1 is SEHNR and CDR2 FQNEAQ (reference sequence). CDR3 DNA sequence: TGTGCCAGCAGCCTAATGGGACAGGTGGACAGGGGAGCTTTCTTT. Protein sequence: CASSLMGQVDRGAFF.

This clone is termed medium-sized. This rearrangement joins TRBV7-2 to TRBJ2-5; D call uncertain. The ends were cut back, 2 bases at V and 5 bases at J, with 6 bases in the middle. The CDR3 runs 12 residues. Germline V CDR1 and CDR2: SGHTA, FQGNSA. The CDR3 coding sequence is TGTGCCAGCAGCTTACCCCGGGAGACCCAGTACTTC. This translates into CASSLPRETQYF.

This chain uses TRBV25-1 with TRBJ2-3; D possibly corresponds to TRBD2 (5 bases). Germline CDR1 MGHDK, CDR2 SYGVNS. CDR3 length: 13 residues. V was shortened by 3 bases and J by 10 bases, with 14 bases between the two germline ends. The CDR3 region is CASSDTYSEAQYF. CDR3 sequence (DNA): TGTGCCAGCAGTGATACGTACTCGGAGGCGCAGTATTTT.

This clone rates as medium-sized. The chain uses TRBV12-3 or TRBV12-4 and TRBJ2-7; D remains ambiguous. The V and J ends lost 5 bases and 2 bases respectively, with 10 bases between them. The CDR3 contains 13 residues. CDR3 region: CASSPTNTYEQYF. DNA of the CDR3: TGTGCCAGCAGTCCCACAAATACCTACGAGCAGTACTTC.

The chain has TRBV6-5 and TRBJ2-4, with no clear D. The CDR3 extends over 15 amino acids. Trimming stripped 0 bases from V and 1 base from J, with 7 bases between. The V gene's germline CDR1 is MNHEY and CDR2 SVGAGI. CDR3 in amino acids: CASSYSSAAKNIQYF. CDR3 nucleotide sequence: TGTGCCAGCAGTTACTCGTCCGCCGCCAAAAACATTCAGTACTTC.

This clone was picked up many times. Distinct nucleotide sequences in the sample also encode this CDR3. The J gene is TRBJ1-5, the V gene TRBV5-1; D is perhaps TRBD1 (5 bases). This CDR3 comprises 15 residues. Between the trimmed V and J ends, which lost 1 base and 9 bases, there was a span of 17 bases. Germline V gene data show CDR1 as SGHRS and CDR2 as YFSETQ. CDR3 loop: CASSLLGGSGRPQHF. The CDR3 DNA sequence: TGCGCCAGCAGCTTGCTGGGGGGATCCGGTCGGCCCCAGCATTTT.

The table lists this clone with a count of one. The CDR3 does not end in the conserved phenylalanine or tryptophan, so this is likely a read error. It is unclear where the CDR3 begins or ends on the DNA, so no DNA is shown, and the CDR3 is as TCRdb lists it. The chain's CDR3 is CASSQDSPYQEKYL. The rearrangement joins TRBV4-3 to TRBJ2-7; the listed D gene, TRBD1, was not tested against the DNA. The CDR3 extends over 14 residues, inclusive of both ends. The germline V gene encodes CDR1 LGHNA and CDR2 YSLEER.

This clone occurred many times. The V and J genes are TRBV30 and TRBJ2-3; D possibly uses TRBD1 or TRBD2 (5 bases each). V was trimmed by 4 bases and J by 4 bases, leaving 12 bases between them. The CDR3 runs to 13 residues. Germline CDR1 GTSNPN, CDR2 SVGIG (reference sequence). The CDR3 bases are TGTGCCTGGAATTCCGGGGCCCCAGATACGCAGTATTTT. Translated: CAWNSGAPDTQYF.

This clone showed up many times. V is TRBV27 and J is TRBJ1-1; D ambiguous. V dropped 4 bases and J dropped 4 bases, with 16 bases sitting between them. Germline CDR1 MNHEY, CDR2 SMNVEV (reference sequence). CDR3 size: 15 residues. The CDR3 loop is CASSSWGDGSTEAFF. The CDR3 nucleotides are TGTGCCAGCAGTTCGTGGGGTGACGGGAGCACTGAAGCTTTCTTT.

This clone was detected ten times or more. This rearrangement joins TRBV10-1 to TRBJ2-3; 8 bases are a match to TRBD1. Germline V gene data show CDR1 as WNHNN and CDR2 as SYGVQD (reference sequence). The CDR3 covers 13 residues. V was pared by 10 bases and J by 6 bases, with 9 bases of the junction left unmatched. The CDR3 nucleotides read TGCGCCATCCCGGGACAGGAGGAGGATACGCAGTATTTT. Translating gives CAIPGQEEDTQYF.

This clone is medium-sized by share. This sequence joins TRBV2 and TRBJ2-5; D remains unclear. The CDR3 is made up of 14 amino acids. V gave up 6 bases and J gave up 0 bases, with 11 bases separating them. Germline CDR1 reads SNHLY; CDR2 reads FYNNEI. DNA of the CDR3: TGTGCCAGCAGGAGGACCCCGTACCAAGAGACCCAGTACTTC. It is translated as CASRRTPYQETQYF.

By frequency in the sample, this clone is medium-sized (0.01 to 0.1%). This specimen includes other DNA sequences encoding the same CDR3. V and J are TRBV6-1 and TRBJ1-5; 11 bases are shared with TRBD1. Germline loops: CDR1 MNHNS, CDR2 SASEGT. The CDR3 loop spans 16 amino acids. With V trimmed by 6 bases and J by 8 bases, 12 bases remained unmatched. The chain's CDR3 is CASRTPGQGAREPQHF. In DNA form, the CDR3 reads TGTGCCAGCAGGACCCCCGGACAGGGGGCAAGGGAGCCCCAGCATTTT.

CDR3 loop: CASSQGDRPGELFF. CDR3 bases: TGCGCCAGCAGCCAGGGGGATCGTCCCGGGGAGCTGTTTTTT. The chain joins TRBV4-1 to TRBJ2-2; D is possibly TRBD1 or TRBD2 (5 bases each). The CDR3 has 14 residues. The V end lost 3 bases, the J end lost 6 bases, and 11 bases lay between the germline ends. Per the germline V gene, CDR1 is MGHRA and CDR2 is YSYEKL.

This clone came up many times. The V and J genes are TRBV5-8 and TRBJ2-3; 7 bases agree with TRBD1. Germline V gene sequence: CDR1 SGHTS, CDR2 YDEGEE. CDR3 size: 16 residues. V shed 4 bases and J 4 bases; nucleotides not matched to a gene: 12. The CDR3 nucleotides are TGTGCCAGCAGCACGACGGGACAGTGGGACCCAGATACGCAGTATTTT. Translation gives CASSTTGQWDPDTQYF.

This clone was recorded many times. The genes are TRBV4-2 and TRBJ2-7; 11 bases are a match to TRBD2. This CDR3 is 18 amino acids long. CDR1 and CDR2 from the germline V gene are LGHNA and YNFKEQ. V lost 3 bases and J lost 3; bases outside the gene matches: 13. CDR3 coding DNA: TGTGCCAGCAGCCAGGGAGGATTTACTAGCGGGAGTGTCTACGAGCAGTACTTC. This encodes CASSQGGFTSGSVYEQYF.

The V call is TRBV7-9, the J call TRBJ1-5, with 7 bases lining up with TRBD1. Germline trimming cut 5 bases from V and 4 bases from J; bases unmatched to any gene: 8. Germline V lookup: CDR1 SEHNR, CDR2 FQNEAQ (reference sequence). This CDR3 contains 15 residues. CDR3 nucleotide sequence: TGTGCCAGCAGCCAGGTGACAGGGTCGAATCAGCCCCAGCATTTT. Protein: CASSQVTGSNQPQHF.

In its sample, this clone ranks as medium-sized. The genes are TRBV20-1 and TRBJ2-1, with TRBD2 matching over 10 bases. CDR3 length: 14 amino acids. The V and J ends lost 4 bases and 6 bases, in that order; junction bases with no gene match: 6. CDR1 DFQATT and CDR2 SNEGSKA come from the germline V gene (reference sequence). The CDR3 sequence: CSAIFPSGGNEQFF. CDR3 DNA sequence: TGCAGTGCTATATTCCCTAGCGGGGGCAATGAGCAGTTCTTC.

Only a few counts were recorded for this clone. One end of the junction fails to match germline, which may point to a read error. The rearrangement links TRBV12-3 or TRBV12-4 to TRBJ2-5; TRBD1 matches at 7 bases. The CDR3 is 14 residues long. CDR3 loop: CASSKTGVAETKYF. The CDR3 DNA reads TGTGCCAGCAGTAAAACAGGGGTCGCCGAGACCAAGTACTTC.

This clone was recorded at least ten times. This chain joins TRBV3-1 and TRBJ1-1; possibly TRBD1 for D (5 bases). Between the trimmed V and J ends, which lost 3 bases and 5 bases, there was a span of 10 bases. Germline V gives CDR1 LGHDT, CDR2 YNNKEL (reference sequence). This CDR3 contains 13 residues. DNA of the CDR3: TGTGCCAGCAGCCAGTTTGGGGGGACTGAAGCTTTCTTT. Its translation: CASSQFGGTEAFF.

This clone was found many times. The V call is TRBV6-1, the J call TRBJ1-1; no firm D call. This CDR3 contains 12 residues. Germline loops: CDR1 MNHNS, CDR2 SASEGT. Trimming shortened V by 6 bases and J by 3 bases, and 8 bases separated the two germline ends. This chain's CDR3 is CASRRSDTEAFF. DNA of the CDR3: TGTGCCAGCAGGAGGTCGGACACTGAAGCTTTCTTT.

This clone was seen more than once but under ten times. The genes are TRBV9 and TRBJ1-2; D is ambiguous. V was cut by 3 bases and J by 6 bases, with 6 bases left in between. The CDR3 has 11 amino acids. Germline V gene lookup returns CDR1 SGDLS and CDR2 YYNGEE. Written as DNA, the CDR3 is TGTGCCAGCAGCGCACCAAATGGCTACACCTTC. It specifies CASSAPNGYTF.

This clone is termed medium-sized (0.01 to 0.1%). This sequence joins TRBV6-1 and TRBJ2-2; TRBD2 aligns across 12 bases. Trimming at V came to 5 bases and at J to 1 base, leaving 2 bases not matched to a gene. Germline V gene sequence: CDR1 MNHNS, CDR2 SASEGT. This CDR3 contains 16 residues. CDR3 sequence reads: CASSLLAGGNTGELFF. CDR3 nucleotides: TGTGCCAGCAGTCTACTAGCGGGGGGGAACACCGGGGAGCTGTTTTTT.